This is a list of T cell receptor beta chains from one sample in a study of T cell changes during pregnancy in multiple sclerosis. The assay was immunoSEQ multiplex PCR, and TCRdb's table has in-frame clones only and misses some. The sample includes tens of thousands of clones, about 89% seen only once; the top ten take around 0.39%. The material sequenced was CD4+ T cells from peripheral blood mononuclear cells, taken in the third trimester of pregnancy. The receptors here all came from a female donor in good health, enrolled as a control in a pregnancy study. Both conserved end residues are part of each CDR3. The order of the fields is J gene, V gene, clone size, D gene, CDR3 protein, CDR3 DNA. D genes are given only for firm matches. The listing skips clone size in some rows; elsewhere it reads once, few, many or a size class.

TRBJ2-3,TRBV7-8,.,TRBD1,CASSLGSGTGGTDTQYF,TGTGCCAGCAGCTTAGGGTCCGGGACAGGGGGAACAGATACGCAGTATTTT
TRBJ1-2,TRBV5-8,.,.,CASSLGRRANYGYTF,TGTGCCAGCAGCTTGGGCCGCCGGGCTAACTATGGCTACACCTTC
TRBJ2-1,TRBV6-1,few,.,CASSDRVSSKQFF,TGTGCCAGCAGTGACAGGGTTTCCAGCAAGCAGTTCTTC
TRBJ1-1,TRBV19,.,.,CASGELHEAFF,TGTGCCAGTGGGGAGCTCCATGAAGCTTTCTTT
TRBJ2-7,TRBV5-1,.,.,CASSMTGSEQYF,TGCGCCAGCAGCATGACAGGCTCCGAGCAGTACTTC
TRBJ2-1,TRBV29-1,.,.,CSVVLENEQFF,TGCAGCGTTGTCCTGGAGAATGAGCAGTTCTTC
TRBJ2-5,TRBV20-1,.,.,CSGTSQETQYF,TGCAGTGGGACTTCACAAGAGACCCAGTACTTC
TRBJ1-4,TRBV27,.,TRBD1,CASSPIIGTGVPGGEKLFF,TGTGCCAGCAGTCCAATCATCGGGACAGGGGTCCCGGGGGGTGAAAAACTGTTTTTT
TRBJ1-1,TRBV5-1,.,.,CASRSSPGNSLEAFF,TGCGCCAGCAGGAGCAGTCCAGGAAACTCCCTTGAAGCTTTCTTT
TRBJ2-1,TRBV25-1,.,TRBD2,CASSAGTSGSSSYNEQFF,TGTGCCAGCAGTGCCGGGACTAGCGGGAGCAGCTCCTACAATGAGCAGTTCTTC
TRBJ1-1,TRBV18,.,.,CASSPPFQKNTEAFF,TGTGCCAGCTCACCCCCATTTCAGAAGAACACTGAAGCTTTCTTT
TRBJ1-1,TRBV19,.,TRBD1,CASSGEGGFRTEAFF,TGTGCCAGTAGTGGGGAAGGGGGCTTTCGGACTGAAGCTTTCTTT
TRBJ2-1,TRBV7-9,.,TRBD1,CASSYTGGRFEQFF,TGTGCCAGCAGCTATACAGGGGGCCGGTTCGAGCAGTTCTTC
TRBJ2-1,TRBV9,.,.,CASSPWDAGGAIGEQFF,TGTGCCAGCAGCCCATGGGACGCCGGCGGGGCAATCGGTGAGCAGTTCTTC
TRBJ2-2,TRBV4-2,.,TRBD2,CASSQEGLAGVPNTGELFF,TGTGCCAGCAGCCAGGAAGGACTAGCGGGAGTTCCAAACACCGGGGAGCTGTTTTTT
TRBJ1-1,TRBV18,.,.,CASSPRGPEAFF,TGTGCCAGCTCACCCAGGGGTCCCGAAGCTTTCTTT
TRBJ1-1,TRBV5-1,.,TRBD1,CASSPGQPNTEAFF,TGCGCCAGCAGCCCGGGACAGCCGAACACTGAAGCTTTCTTT
TRBJ2-5,TRBV5-6,.,TRBD1,CASSFGQEETQYF,TGTGCCAGCAGCTTCGGACAGGAAGAGACCCAGTACTTC
TRBJ2-1,TRBV5-1,.,TRBD1,CASSSPRTGRYNEQFF,TGCGCCAGCAGCTCCCCGAGGACAGGAAGATACAATGAGCAGTTCTTC
TRBJ1-2,TRBV6-5,few,.,CASSYSIATGYTF,TGTGCCAGCAGTTACTCGATTGCTACTGGCTACACCTTC
TRBJ1-5,TRBV9,.,TRBD1,CASSVTGSQPQHF,TGTGCCAGCAGCGTGACAGGGAGTCAGCCCCAGCATTTT
TRBJ2-3,TRBV11-3,.,TRBD2,CASSPAGLERDTQYF,TGTGCCAGCAGCCCCGCGGGACTAGAGAGAGATACGCAGTATTTT
TRBJ2-5,TRBV7-8,.,TRBD2,CASSLLAGGPQETQYF,TGTGCCAGCAGCTTACTAGCGGGGGGACCACAAGAGACCCAGTACTTC
TRBJ2-5,TRBV2,.,.,CASSEAQETQYF,TGTGCCAGCAGTGAAGCGCAGGAGACCCAGTACTTC
TRBJ2-5,TRBV5-1,.,.,CASSFGVAAIPQETQYF,TGCGCCAGCAGCTTTGGGGTAGCGGCCATACCACAAGAGACCCAGTACTTC
TRBJ1-1,TRBV6-5,.,TRBD1,CASRARGRVPEAFF,TGTGCCAGCAGGGCCAGGGGGCGCGTTCCTGAAGCTTTCTTT
TRBJ1-4,TRBV5-1,.,.,CASSLLGTGGSEKLFF,TGCGCCAGCAGCTTGCTGGGGACGGGAGGAAGTGAAAAACTGTTTTTT
TRBJ2-7,TRBV6-5,.,.,CASSYSLVGLYEQYF,TGTGCCAGCAGTTACTCTTTGGTGGGACTCTACGAGCAGTACTTC
TRBJ2-7,TRBV5-1,.,TRBD1,CASSTDRELYEQYF,TGCGCCAGCAGCACGGACAGGGAACTGTACGAGCAGTACTTC
TRBJ1-6,TRBV11-2,medium-sized,.,CASSPDSSYNSPLHF,TGTGCCAGCAGCCCCGACAGCTCCTATAATTCACCCCTCCACTTT
TRBJ2-3,TRBV18,.,TRBD1,CASSPGTGGDTQYF,TGTGCCAGCTCACCGGGGACAGGAGGGGATACGCAGTATTTT
TRBJ1-5,TRBV19,few,TRBD1,CASWDSFSSNQPQHF,TGTGCCAGTTGGGACAGTTTTAGTAGCAATCAGCCCCAGCATTTT
TRBJ1-4,TRBV28,once,TRBD1,CASRETGVEKLFF,TGTGCCAGCAGGGAAACAGGGGTTGAAAAACTGTTTTTT
TRBJ1-2,TRBV7-3,.,TRBD1,CASSLGQGGYTF,TGTGCCAGCAGCCTCGGACAGGGTGGCTACACCTTC
TRBJ2-1,TRBV2,.,.,CASRPPPLGEQFF,TGTGCCAGCAGGCCCCCTCCCCTCGGGGAGCAGTTCTTC
TRBJ1-2,TRBV5-5,.,TRBD1,CASTPGTATNYGYTF,TGTGCCAGCACCCCGGGGACAGCAACTAACTATGGCTACACCTTC